Reported below is one T cell receptor (beta chain). Antigen specificity is unknown. Trimming at V came to 3 bases and at J to 12 bases, leaving 11 bases not matched to a gene. Germline values: CDR1 SGHDN, CDR2 FVKESK. This CDR3 spans 16 amino acids. This sample was taken from a study of CD8 T cells in ankylosing spondylitis. Whole-study findings and limits: Significantly higher representation of disease-linked clones was reported for matched ankylosing spondylitis synovial fluid. Ankylosing spondylitis blood appeared to be characterized by a TCR beta motif of under ten highly homologous variants. CD8+ by phenotype, disease-linked clones were relatively rare in peripheral blood.

A quantitative 5'-RACE method, one with molecular barcodes, was used to make TCR beta libraries. TCRdb re-derived calls from the 5' RACE reads in MiXCR, one entry per CDR3 protein. The sample consists of fewer than 400,000 distinct CDR3 sequences, roughly 14% of them appearing once. This TCR derives from a male donor with ankylosing spondylitis or in good health (not recorded which). The chain uses TRBV14 and TRBJ2-1; 13 bases are a match to TRBD2. The source material was blood, either unsorted or a sorted T cell fraction (not recorded which). CDR3 in amino acids: CASSQSGLAGARGQFF. CDR3 sequence (DNA): TGTGCCAGCAGCCAGAGTGGACTAGCGGGGGCCCGAGGGCAGTTCTTC.